This is a list of T cell receptor beta chains from one sample in a study of blood T cell repertoires in COVID-19. Sequenced by immunoSEQ multiplex PCR; TCRdb stores in-frame clones only, minus some. The sample contains about 81,000 clones, roughly 83% of which appear only once. The specimen was peripheral blood. The receptor source for this set is a human donor in a cohort sampled during active COVID-19. Both conserved end residues are part of each CDR3. A D gene is named only where the DNA matches it firmly. Size is stated for part of the rows, as once, few or many counts, or as a class when the clone is expanded.

J: TRBJ2-7
V: TRBV5-6
size: few
D: TRBD1
CDR3: CASSFGTGIYEQYF
DNA: TGTGCCAGCAGCTTCGGGACAGGGATATACGAGCAGTACTTC

J: TRBJ2-7
V: TRBV5-4
size: -
D: -
CDR3: CASSLGGVAVPYEQYF
DNA: TGTGCCAGCAGCTTGGGGGGGGTAGCGGTACCCTACGAGCAGTACTTC

J: TRBJ1-1
V: TRBV5-4
size: -
D: TRBD1
CDR3: CASSRGQGSNTEAFF
DNA: TGTGCCAGCAGCCGAGGACAGGGATCGAACACTGAAGCTTTCTTT

J: TRBJ2-2
V: TRBV3-1/TRBV3-2
size: -
D: TRBD2
CDR3: CASSPPSGANTGELFF
DNA: TGTGCCAGCAGTCCTCCTAGCGGCGCGAACACCGGGGAGCTGTTTTTT

J: TRBJ2-5
V: TRBV7-3
size: -
D: -
CDR3: CASSLDSQETQYF
DNA: TGTGCCAGCAGCCTCGACAGCCAAGAGACCCAGTACTTC

J: TRBJ1-2
V: TRBV28
size: -
D: -
CDR3: CASSLSSDSYGYTF
DNA: TGTGCCAGCAGTTTATCGAGTGACAGCTATGGCTACACCTTC

J: TRBJ2-3
V: TRBV7-3
size: -
D: -
CDR3: CASSSSNPGDTQYF
DNA: TGTGCCAGCAGCTCGTCCAATCCGGGAGATACGCAGTATTTT

J: TRBJ1-5
V: TRBV30
size: -
D: -
CDR3: CAWSPLYYSNQPQHF
DNA: TGTGCCTGGAGTCCTCTCTATTATAGCAATCAGCCCCAGCATTTT

J: TRBJ2-2
V: TRBV5-1
size: once
D: TRBD2
CDR3: CASSAGTTITGELFF
DNA: TGCGCCAGCAGCGCCGGGACTACAATTACCGGGGAGCTGTTTTTT

J: TRBJ2-7
V: TRBV6-6
size: -
D: TRBD1
CDR3: CASSYTGGTTYEQYF
DNA: TGTGCCAGCAGTTACACAGGGGGCACTACTTACGAGCAGTACTTC

J: TRBJ2-1
V: TRBV7-2
size: -
D: TRBD1
CDR3: CASSFGQGFSYNEQFF
DNA: TGTGCCAGCAGCTTTGGACAGGGGTTTTCCTACAATGAGCAGTTCTTC

J: TRBJ2-7
V: TRBV28
size: -
D: -
CDR3: CASSPTSSYEQYF
DNA: TGTGCCAGCAGTCCGACTAGCTCCTACGAGCAGTACTTC

J: TRBJ2-1
V: TRBV5-8
size: -
D: -
CDR3: CASSLSGVSSYNEQFF
DNA: TGTGCCAGCAGCTTGTCGGGGGTCAGCTCCTACAATGAGCAGTTCTTC

J: TRBJ2-5
V: TRBV11-2
size: -
D: -
CDR3: CASSPPLETQYF
DNA: TGTGCCAGCAGCCCGCCACTGGAGACCCAGTACTTC

J: TRBJ2-1
V: TRBV10-1
size: once
D: TRBD2
CDR3: CASSERLAGDNEQFF
DNA: TGCGCCAGCAGTGAAAGATTAGCGGGGGACAATGAGCAGTTCTTC

J: TRBJ2-7
V: TRBV19
size: -
D: TRBD1
CDR3: CASSIDHFGTGDYEQYF
DNA: TGTGCCAGTAGTATAGATCATTTTGGGACAGGGGACTACGAGCAGTACTTC

J: TRBJ2-6
V: TRBV3-1/TRBV3-2
size: -
D: TRBD1
CDR3: CASSHNRGASGANVLTF
DNA: TGTGCCAGCAGCCACAACAGGGGGGCCTCTGGGGCCAACGTCCTGACTTTC

J: TRBJ2-3
V: TRBV27
size: once
D: TRBD2
CDR3: CASSLSGTSGSSQYF
DNA: TGTGCCAGCAGTTTATCGGGGACTAGCGGGAGTTCGCAGTATTTT

J: TRBJ2-1
V: TRBV11-2
size: -
D: -
CDR3: CASSLGSATNNEQFF
DNA: TGTGCCAGCAGCTTAGGTAGCGCAACTAACAATGAGCAGTTCTTC

J: TRBJ2-7
V: TRBV6-5
size: -
D: -
CDR3: CASSPGLMLREEQYF
DNA: TGTGCCAGCAGTCCGGGACTGATGTTACGGGAAGAGCAGTACTTC

J: TRBJ1-4
V: TRBV27
size: -
D: -
CDR3: CASRGIGPGANEKLFF
DNA: TGTGCCAGCAGGGGTATCGGCCCGGGGGCTAATGAAAAACTGTTTTTT

J: TRBJ1-2
V: TRBV4-3
size: few
D: TRBD1
CDR3: CASSQDRTGVSGYTF
DNA: TGCGCCAGCAGCCAAGATCGGACAGGGGTTAGCGGCTACACCTTC

J: TRBJ2-3
V: TRBV10-1
size: -
D: -
CDR3: CASSASQGTDTQYF
DNA: TGCGCCAGCAGTGCCTCCCAGGGCACAGATACGCAGTATTTT

J: TRBJ2-1
V: TRBV10-1
size: -
D: TRBD1
CDR3: CASSRDRGYEQFF
DNA: TGCGCCAGCAGTCGGGACAGGGGATATGAGCAGTTCTTC

J: TRBJ2-2
V: TRBV7-3
size: -
D: TRBD2
CDR3: CASSPTSGSNTGELFF
DNA: TGTGCCAGCAGCCCCACTAGCGGGTCCAACACCGGGGAGCTGTTTTTT

J: TRBJ1-1
V: TRBV29-1
size: once
D: TRBD1
CDR3: CSVEATGGFGEAFF
DNA: TGCAGCGTTGAAGCGACAGGGGGCTTTGGTGAAGCTTTCTTT

J: TRBJ2-1
V: TRBV6-2/TRBV6-3
size: once
D: -
CDR3: CASSLLSGLASENNEQFF
DNA: TGTGCCAGCAGTTTACTATCGGGGTTGGCTAGCGAGAACAATGAGCAGTTCTTC

J: TRBJ2-2
V: TRBV20-1
size: -
D: TRBD2
CDR3: CSASGTSGRALTGELFF
DNA: TGCAGTGCTAGTGGGACTAGCGGGAGGGCCCTCACCGGGGAGCTGTTTTTT

J: TRBJ2-6
V: TRBV7-9
size: -
D: TRBD1
CDR3: CASSLRTGTGANVLTF
DNA: TGTGCCAGCAGCTTACGGACAGGGACGGGGGCCAACGTCCTGACTTTC

J: TRBJ1-5
V: TRBV7-2
size: -
D: TRBD1
CDR3: CASRQGAGSNQPQHF
DNA: TGTGCCAGCAGGCAGGGGGCAGGGAGCAATCAGCCCCAGCATTTT

J: TRBJ2-6
V: TRBV11-3
size: -
D: -
CDR3: CASSLSGSGANVLTF
DNA: TGTGCCAGCAGCTTATCGGGCTCTGGGGCCAACGTCCTGACTTTC

J: TRBJ1-5
V: TRBV19
size: -
D: -
CDR3: CASTTGNTPQHF
DNA: TGTGCCAGTACGACGGGTAATACGCCCCAGCATTTT

J: TRBJ1-4
V: TRBV19
size: -
D: -
CDR3: CASSPPGTNEKLFF
DNA: TGTGCCAGTAGTCCTCCCGGGACTAATGAAAAACTGTTTTTT

J: TRBJ1-3
V: TRBV5-1
size: few
D: TRBD1
CDR3: CASSLGQGRTVTIYF
DNA: TGCGCCAGCAGCTTGGGACAGGGCAGAACGGTCACCATATATTTT

J: TRBJ2-7
V: TRBV10-2
size: -
D: -
CDR3: CASSDASLAKGEQYF
DNA: TGCGCCAGCAGTGACGCGTCGCTAGCGAAAGGCGAGCAGTACTTC

J: TRBJ2-1
V: TRBV6-2/TRBV6-3
size: -
D: -
CDR3: CASSSLTQGTYNEQFF
DNA: TGTGCCAGCAGTTCGTTGACCCAGGGCACCTACAATGAGCAGTTCTTC

J: TRBJ2-7
V: TRBV10-3
size: -
D: TRBD2
CDR3: CATASVAGGPDEQYF
DNA: TGTGCCACCGCGTCCGTAGCGGGAGGGCCAGACGAGCAGTACTTC

J: TRBJ2-7
V: TRBV4-3
size: -
D: TRBD1
CDR3: CASSQLLQGADEQYF
DNA: TGCGCCAGCAGCCAACTTTTACAGGGGGCGGACGAGCAGTACTTC

J: TRBJ1-2
V: TRBV10-3
size: -
D: -
CDR3: CAISEIDTGRGYTF
DNA: TGTGCCATCAGTGAGATAGACACCGGGAGAGGCTACACCTTC

J: TRBJ2-4
V: TRBV13
size: -
D: TRBD1
CDR3: CASTEGAVGRNIQYF
DNA: TGTGCCAGCACCGAGGGGGCAGTAGGGCGCAACATTCAGTACTTC

J: TRBJ1-3
V: TRBV28
size: -
D: -
CDR3: CASSDAIGAGNTIYF
DNA: TGTGCCAGCAGTGACGCCATAGGGGCTGGAAACACCATATATTTT

J: TRBJ1-6
V: TRBV6-5
size: -
D: -
CDR3: CASTRDNINSPLHF
DNA: TGTGCCAGCACCCGGGACAATATTAATTCACCCCTCCACTTT

J: TRBJ2-1
V: TRBV18
size: -
D: TRBD1
CDR3: CASSPLGTDNEQFF
DNA: TGTGCCAGCTCACCGCTCGGGACAGATAATGAGCAGTTCTTC

J: TRBJ2-5
V: TRBV28
size: few
D: TRBD2
CDR3: CASSLSAGAGETQYF
DNA: TGTGCCAGCAGTTTATCGGCGGGAGCTGGGGAGACCCAGTACTTC

J: TRBJ1-2
V: TRBV6-2/TRBV6-3
size: -
D: -
CDR3: CASSIQNIYGYTF
DNA: TGTGCCAGCAGTATACAGAATATCTATGGCTACACCTTC

J: TRBJ2-2
V: TRBV3-1/TRBV3-2
size: few
D: TRBD2
CDR3: CASSQDNSGGRAAGELFF
DNA: TGTGCCAGCAGCCAAGATAATTCGGGCGGGAGGGCCGCCGGGGAGCTGTTTTTT

J: TRBJ1-1
V: TRBV7-8
size: -
D: TRBD1
CDR3: CASSLPSTARGRRGEAFF
DNA: TGTGCCAGCAGCTTACCCTCAACGGCCAGGGGGCGTCGAGGTGAAGCTTTCTTT

J: TRBJ2-3
V: TRBV19
size: -
D: -
CDR3: CASAGHRTDTQYF
DNA: TGTGCCAGTGCCGGACACCGCACAGATACGCAGTATTTT